This TCR beta chain was found in a study of cytomegalovirus exposure and HLA in healthy donors. Overall study: The same platform was used for the 130 or so validation repertoires as for the 666 first-cohort repertoires, as reported in a later analysis. Points from the study as a whole: Per published reports, the classifier diagnosed cytomegalovirus status with high specificity and sensitivity. Cytomegalovirus-associated TCR beta chains were listed, numbering over 150.

A word on this clone: Its antigen is unidentified.

Sequencing was performed with immunoSEQ multiplex PCR; in TCRdb, only in-frame clones are kept and a portion is missing. The sample lists 180,000 or so clones, more than 75% occurring once. This TCR derives from a young man in good health and CMV-seropositive. Sequencing was done on a sample of PBMCs.

The CDR3 reads CASSTDRGWSYEQYF. The CDR3 DNA reads as TGTGCCAGCAGCACGGACAGGGGTTGGTCCTACGAGCAGTACTTC. The V gene is TRBV11-2, the J gene TRBJ2-7; 9 bases agree with TRBD1. The CDR3 covers 15 residues. V lost 5 bases to trimming and J lost 1 base; unmatched junction nucleotides: 6. Germline V lookup: CDR1 SGHAT, CDR2 FQNNGV.